A single sample gave rise to the 17 T cell receptor beta chains below, sequenced in a study of blood T cell repertoires in COVID-19. Produced via immunoSEQ multiplex PCR; TCRdb's table is partial and in-frame only. There are more than 250,000 clones in the sample; around 80% occur only once, and about 5% lies in the top ten. Sequences were obtained from PBMCs or T cells enriched from blood (not recorded which). All receptors derive from a man aged 35 to 55 who had been exposed to COVID-19.

This clone was seen only a few times. V gene TRBV27 combines with J gene TRBJ1-6; 7 nucleotides match TRBD1. V lost 6 bases to trimming and J lost 10 bases; unmatched junction nucleotides: 6. Germline CDR1 is MNHEY and CDR2 is SMNVEV (reference sequence). This CDR3 spans 13 amino acids. The CDR3 is CASRTGSVSPLHF. The DNA for the CDR3 is TGTGCCAGCAGGACAGGGTCCGTGTCACCCCTCCACTTT.

The chain carries TRBV29-1 and TRBJ1-2; D might be TRBD1 (6 bases). V dropped 7 bases and J dropped 5 bases, with 17 bases sitting between them. Germline V gene lookup returns CDR1 SQVTM and CDR2 ANQGSEA. This CDR3 region has 13 residues. Written as DNA, the CDR3 is TGCAGCGGTGGGACAAGTCTGGAATATGGCTACACCTTC. Its protein product is CSGGTSLEYGYTF.

The chain links TRBV27 to TRBJ2-2; the D gene is possibly TRBD2 (6 bases). The CDR3 is 14 residues long. V lost 7 bases and J lost 7, with 16 bases in between. Germline V gene sequence: CDR1 MNHEY, CDR2 SMNVEV (reference sequence). The CDR3 protein is CASTLRGGNGELFF. The CDR3 nucleotides read TGTGCCAGCACCCTAAGAGGCGGGAACGGGGAGCTGTTTTTT.

The CDR3 bases are TGTGCCAGCAGCCAACTAGTGGCGAACACCGGGGAGCTGTTTTTT. It encodes CASSQLVANTGELFF. The chain carries TRBV3-1 (or the pseudogene TRBV3-2) and TRBJ2-2; unclear D gene. CDR1 is LGHDT and CDR2 is YNNKEL in the germline V gene (reference sequence). The CDR3 is 15 amino acids. V gave up 2 bases and J gave up 0 bases, with 7 bases separating them.

The J gene is TRBJ1-2, the V gene TRBV4-1; maybe TRBD1 (6 bases). CDR3 length equals 16 residues. Germline V CDR1 and CDR2: MGHRA, YSYEKL. The V gene lost 1 base and the J gene lost 8 bases, with 20 bases spanning the gap. The CDR3 nucleotides are TGCGCCAGCAGCCAAGTGAGGGGGAAGCCTCTAAAGGGCTACACCTTC. Translated, it gives CASSQVRGKPLKGYTF.

V is TRBV19 and J is TRBJ1-1, with 7 bases lining up with TRBD1. Trimming cost V 0 bases and J 1 base; bases outside gene matches: 5. The CDR3 runs to 16 residues. Germline V lookup: CDR1 LNHDA, CDR2 SQIVND (reference sequence). The CDR3 loop is CASSIDAGQRNTEAFF. CDR3 in DNA: TGTGCCAGTAGTATAGACGCGGGACAGCGGAACACTGAAGCTTTCTTT. The entire variable domain, with the rest obtained from reference TRBV19 and TRBJ1-1, is as follows: DGGITQSPKYLFRKEGQNVTLSCEQNLNHDAMYWYRQDPGQGLRLIYYSQIVNDFQKGDIAEGYSVSREKKESFPLTVTSAQKNPTAFYLCASSIDAGQRNTEAFFGQGTRLTVV.

This sequence joins TRBV6-2 or TRBV6-3 and TRBJ2-4; tentatively, D is TRBD2 (5 bases). The ends were cut back, 6 bases at V and 5 bases at J, with 17 bases in the middle. CDR1 MNHEY and CDR2 SVGEGT come from the germline V gene. There are 15 residues in the CDR3. CDR3 in amino acids: CASSGPGGRENIQYF. CDR3 DNA: TGTGCCAGCAGCGGCCCAGGCGGGCGAGAAAACATTCAGTACTTC.

The rearrangement joins TRBV13 to TRBJ1-3, with D uncertain. Germline values: CDR1 PRHDT, CDR2 FYEKMQ (reference sequence). CDR3 length equals 16 residues. The V end was cut by 5 bases, the J end by 0 bases, with 14 bases between. The CDR3, as DNA: TGTGCCAGCAGCAAGTCCGGGAGCTTCTCTGGAAACACCATATATTTT. Protein sequence: CASSKSGSFSGNTIYF.

The rearrangement links TRBV11-2 to TRBJ1-1; D gene uncertain. Trimming shortened V by 5 bases and J by 11 bases, and 15 bases separated the two germline ends. Germline V gene lookup returns CDR1 SGHAT and CDR2 FQNNGV. CDR3 size: 12 residues. DNA of the CDR3: TGTGCCAGCAGCCTTAAGGTGTGGAGGGCTTTCTTT. It specifies CASSLKVWRAFF. The full variable domain, with the rest looked up from reference TRBV11-2 and TRBJ1-1, is EAGVAQSPRYKIIEKRQSVAFWCNPISGHATLYWYQQILGQGPKLLIQFQNNGVVDDSQLPKDRFSAERLKGVDSTLKIQPAKLEDSAVYLCASSLKVWRAFFGQGTRLTVV.

J is TRBJ2-6 and V is TRBV5-6; the D gene is possibly TRBD2 (5 bases). Trimming stripped 4 bases from V and 2 bases from J, with 7 bases between. Germline V gene lookup returns CDR1 SGHDT and CDR2 YYEEEE. The CDR3 is made up of 14 amino acids. The CDR3 DNA sequence: TGTGCCAGCAGCACACTAGCTGGGGCCAACGTCCTGACTTTC. It translates to CASSTLAGANVLTF.

The chain recombines TRBV24-1 with TRBJ2-5, with 9 bases matching TRBD1. Germline CDR1 reads KGHDR; CDR2 reads SFDVKD. V dropped 3 bases and J dropped 3; count of bases not matched to a gene: 4. The CDR3 covers 15 residues. The CDR3 spells CATSDTGTGKETQYF. For the CDR3, the DNA is TGTGCCACCAGTGATACCGGGACAGGGAAAGAGACCCAGTACTTC.

This clone was counted a few times. The gene calls are TRBV9 and TRBJ1-2; 7 bases line up with TRBD1. The germline V gene has CDR1 SGDLS and CDR2 YYNGEE. After removal of 0 bases from V and 8 bases from J, the junction contained 4 bases not matched to a gene. The CDR3 loop spans 13 amino acids. The CDR3 region is CASSVEGAGGYTF. The DNA of the CDR3 is TGTGCCAGCAGCGTAGAGGGGGCTGGAGGCTACACCTTC.

This CDR3 reads CSVDAVAKNIQYF. CDR3 DNA sequence: TGCAGCGTTGATGCAGTGGCCAAAAACATTCAGTACTTC. The genes are TRBV29-1 and TRBJ2-4; no definite D call. V lost 3 bases and J 1 base, leaving 7 bases between the germline ends. The CDR3 consists of 13 residues. Germline CDR1 is SQVTM and CDR2 is ANQGSEA.

The chain carries TRBV6-5 and TRBJ2-7, with 7 positions matching TRBD2. The V segment lost 4 bases and the J segment 7 bases; nucleotides outside the gene matches: 10. This CDR3 has 14 residues. Germline assignment: CDR1 MNHEY and CDR2 SVGAGI. Here the CDR3 reads CASSLGRALREQYF. The DNA of the CDR3 is TGTGCCAGCAGTTTGGGGAGGGCCCTAAGGGAGCAGTACTTC.

V usage is TRBV5-5 and J usage is TRBJ2-5; no firm D call. CDR1 and CDR2 from the germline V gene are SGHKS and YYEKEE (reference sequence). The CDR3 is 14 residues long. Trimming left V 4 bases short and J 2 bases short, with 12 bases between. The CDR3 DNA reads TGTGCCAGCAGCACCTCTGGCGGTCAAGAGACCCAGTACTTC. Residues: CASSTSGGQETQYF.

The V gene is TRBV21-1, the J gene TRBJ2-3; the table gives TRBD1 as D, unverified against the DNA. TRBV21-1 is a listed pseudogene. CDR3 size: 17 residues. CDR3 nucleotide sequence: TGTGCCAGCAGCAACGTGTCTTTGGGCAGTGACACAGATACGCAGTATTTT. Amino acids: CASSNVSLGSDTDTQYF.

V and J are TRBV12-5 and TRBJ1-5, with unresolved D. V was cut by 4 bases and J by 5 bases, with 6 bases left in between. The CDR3 runs to 12 residues. Germline V gene sequence: CDR1 LGHNT, CDR2 FRNRAP. CDR3 region: CASGSQYQPQHF. The CDR3 nucleotides are TGTGCTAGTGGTTCCCAATATCAGCCCCAGCATTTT.